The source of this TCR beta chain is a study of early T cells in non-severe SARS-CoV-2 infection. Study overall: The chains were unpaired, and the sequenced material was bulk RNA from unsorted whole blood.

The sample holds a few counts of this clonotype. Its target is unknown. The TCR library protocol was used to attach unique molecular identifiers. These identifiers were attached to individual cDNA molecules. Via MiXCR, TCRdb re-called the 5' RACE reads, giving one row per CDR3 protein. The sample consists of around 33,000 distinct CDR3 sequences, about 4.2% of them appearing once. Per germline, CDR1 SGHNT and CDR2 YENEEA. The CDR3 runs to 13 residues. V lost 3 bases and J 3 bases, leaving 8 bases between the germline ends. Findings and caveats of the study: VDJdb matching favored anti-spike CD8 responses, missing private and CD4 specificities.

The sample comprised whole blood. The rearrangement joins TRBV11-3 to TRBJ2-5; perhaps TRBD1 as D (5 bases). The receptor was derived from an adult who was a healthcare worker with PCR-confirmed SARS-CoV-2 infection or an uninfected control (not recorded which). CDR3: CASSLRQKETQYF. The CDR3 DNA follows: TGTGCCAGCAGCTTGCGACAGAAAGAGACCCAGTACTTC.